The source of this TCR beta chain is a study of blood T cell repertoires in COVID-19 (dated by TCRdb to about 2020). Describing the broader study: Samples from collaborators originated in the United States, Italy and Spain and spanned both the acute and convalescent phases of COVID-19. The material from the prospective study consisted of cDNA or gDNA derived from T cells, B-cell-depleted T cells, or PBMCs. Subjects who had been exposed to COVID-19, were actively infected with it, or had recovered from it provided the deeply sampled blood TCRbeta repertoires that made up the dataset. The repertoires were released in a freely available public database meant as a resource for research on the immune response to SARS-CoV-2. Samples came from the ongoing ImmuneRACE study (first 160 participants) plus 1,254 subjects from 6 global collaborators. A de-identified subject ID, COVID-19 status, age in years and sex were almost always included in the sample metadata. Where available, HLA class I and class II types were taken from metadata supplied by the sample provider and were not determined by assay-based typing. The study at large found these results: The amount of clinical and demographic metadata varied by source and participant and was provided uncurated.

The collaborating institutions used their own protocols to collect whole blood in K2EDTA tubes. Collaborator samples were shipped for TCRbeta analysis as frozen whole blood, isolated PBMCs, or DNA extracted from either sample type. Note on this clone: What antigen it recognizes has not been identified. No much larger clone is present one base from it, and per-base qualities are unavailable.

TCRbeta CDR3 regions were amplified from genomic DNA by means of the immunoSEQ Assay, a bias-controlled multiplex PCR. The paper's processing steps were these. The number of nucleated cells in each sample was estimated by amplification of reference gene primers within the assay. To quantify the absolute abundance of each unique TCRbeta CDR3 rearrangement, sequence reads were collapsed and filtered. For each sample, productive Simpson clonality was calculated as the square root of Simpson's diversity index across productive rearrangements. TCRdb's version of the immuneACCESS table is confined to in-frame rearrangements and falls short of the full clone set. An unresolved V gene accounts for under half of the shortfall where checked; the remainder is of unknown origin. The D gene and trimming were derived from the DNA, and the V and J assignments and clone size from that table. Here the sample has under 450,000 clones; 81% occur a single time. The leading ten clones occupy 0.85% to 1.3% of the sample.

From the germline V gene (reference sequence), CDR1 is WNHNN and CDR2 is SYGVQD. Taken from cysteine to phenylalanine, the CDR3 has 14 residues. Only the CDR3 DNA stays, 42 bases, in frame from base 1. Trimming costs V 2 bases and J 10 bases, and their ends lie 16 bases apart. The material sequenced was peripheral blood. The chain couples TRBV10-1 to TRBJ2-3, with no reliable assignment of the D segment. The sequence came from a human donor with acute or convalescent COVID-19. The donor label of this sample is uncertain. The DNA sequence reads TGCGCCAGCAGTGAGCCGCGAGGCGTGGAGCCGCAGTATTTT. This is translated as CASSEPRGVEPQYF.